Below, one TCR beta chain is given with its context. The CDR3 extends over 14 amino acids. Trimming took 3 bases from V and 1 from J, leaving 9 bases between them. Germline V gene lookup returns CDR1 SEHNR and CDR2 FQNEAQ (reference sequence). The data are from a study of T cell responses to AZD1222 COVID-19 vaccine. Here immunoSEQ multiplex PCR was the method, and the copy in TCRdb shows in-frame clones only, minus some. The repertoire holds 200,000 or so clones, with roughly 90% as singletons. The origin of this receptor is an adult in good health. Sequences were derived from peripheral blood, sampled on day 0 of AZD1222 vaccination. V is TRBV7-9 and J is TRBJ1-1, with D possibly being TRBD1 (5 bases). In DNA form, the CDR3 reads TGTGCCAGCAGCTTCGGGGCGAAGAACACTGAAGCTTTCTTT. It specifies CASSFGAKNTEAFF.